These T cell receptor beta chains were read from a single sample in a study of shared clonotypes between healthy human individuals. Sequencing used immunoSEQ multiplex PCR; TCRdb keeps in-frame clones, though not all of them. Of 600,000 to 800,000 clones in the sample, 72% were seen once. Sequenced input: memory CD4+ T cells sorted from blood. These receptor sequences come from a woman aged 25-40 years in good health. Each CDR3 is given with its conserved first and last residue. The D gene is left open where the match is weak. Expanded clones are given a class, and other clones once, few, many or no size at all.

once	TRBV5-1	TRBD1	TRBJ2-5	TGCGCCAGCAGCTTCGGACAGGGGGTTTTGGAGACCCAGTACTTC	CASSFGQGVLETQYF
-	TRBV5-1	-	TRBJ2-1	TGCGCCAGCAGCTTGGACAGGCCTTCCTACAATGAGCAGTTCTTC	CASSLDRPSYNEQFF
-	TRBV28	-	TRBJ1-1	TGTGCCAGCATCAAAGCCCCGGCAGTTGAAGCTTTCTTT	CASIKAPAVEAFF
-	TRBV9	TRBD1	TRBJ2-2	TGTGCCAGCAGCCAAGGGGGACAGGCCTCCGGGGAGCTGTTTTTT	CASSQGGQASGELFF
-	TRBV10-3	TRBD1	TRBJ2-2	TGTGCCTCCGGACAGGGCGGCACCGGGGAGCTGTTTTTT	CASGQGGTGELFF
-	TRBV6-6	TRBD1	TRBJ2-1	TGTGCCAGCAGTTCCCCTCGACAGGGGTCCAATGAGCAGTTCTTC	CASSSPRQGSNEQFF
-	TRBV2	TRBD2	TRBJ2-2	TGTGCCAGCAGAGCGGGAGCGGCCACCGGGGAGCTGTTTTTT	CASRAGAATGELFF
-	TRBV10-3	-	TRBJ1-1	TGTGCCATCAGTGCCTGGGGCCATGATAGGGGCACTGAAGCTTTCTTT	CAISAWGHDRGTEAFF
once	TRBV5-1	-	TRBJ2-2	TGCGCCAGCAGCTTGTTTTCCGGGATCAACACCGGGGAGCTGTTTTTT	CASSLFSGINTGELFF
-	TRBV28	-	TRBJ2-6	TGTGCCAGCAGTTCATACAGCTCTGGGGCCAACGTCCTGACTTTC	CASSSYSSGANVLTF
-	TRBV5-4	TRBD2	TRBJ2-3	TGTGCCAGCAGCGTGGCTAGCGGGTCCCATAATACGCAGTATTTT	CASSVASGSHNTQYF
once	TRBV4-2	-	TRBJ2-2	TGTGCCAGCACCCCACTAGCCTCGAACACCGGGGAGCTGTTTTTT	CASTPLASNTGELFF
once	TRBV28	-	TRBJ1-4	TGTGCCAGCAGTTCTCAGTGGCCCTCGGGAGGAAAACTGTTTTTT	CASSSQWPSGGKLFF
-	TRBV10-3	-	TRBJ1-1	TGTGCCATCAGTTCGGGGACTGAAGCTTTCTTT	CAISSGTEAFF
once	TRBV25-1	-	TRBJ2-1	TGTGCCAGCACCCCCCAGGACAGTACTTACAATGAGCAGTTCTTC	CASTPQDSTYNEQFF
few	TRBV28	-	TRBJ1-1	TGTGCCAGCAGTGTCCTTAACACTGAAGCTTTCTTT	CASSVLNTEAFF
few	TRBV7-8	-	TRBJ1-5	TGTGCCAGCAGCTCCTGGGAGGGTAGCAATCAGCCCCAGCATTTT	CASSSWEGSNQPQHF
-	TRBV18	TRBD2	TRBJ2-3	TGTGCCAGCTCACCATCGATTGGGACTAGCGGGTCGAGCACAGATACGCAGTATTTT	CASSPSIGTSGSSTDTQYF
many	TRBV28	-	TRBJ2-5	TGTGCCAGCAGTTTTGGCAACCAAGAGACCCAGTACTTC	CASSFGNQETQYF
-	TRBV5-4	TRBD2	TRBJ2-3	TGTGCCAGCAGCGCGGGGGGGGACGGGTACACAGATACGCAGTATTTT	CASSAGGDGYTDTQYF
-	TRBV5-4	-	TRBJ2-5	TGTGCCAGCAGCAACCCCCATGGACAACAAGAGACCCAGTACTTC	CASSNPHGQQETQYF
-	TRBV12-5	-	TRBJ2-5	TGTGCTAGTGGCCTCAGGGAGGAGGAGACCCAGTACTTC	CASGLREEETQYF
-	TRBV19	TRBD1	TRBJ2-5	TGTGCCAGTTCAGGGGGATTTCAAGAGACCCAGTACTTC	CASSGGFQETQYF
many	TRBV19	-	TRBJ1-5	TGTGCCAGTACCTCTCTACAGGGTGGTAATCAGCCCCAGCATTTT	CASTSLQGGNQPQHF
-	TRBV28	TRBD1	TRBJ1-1	TGTGCCAGCAGTTACTTCTACCCCTCGGGACAGAAGAACACTGAAGCTTTCTTT	CASSYFYPSGQKNTEAFF
-	TRBV7-8	-	TRBJ2-7	TGTGCCAGCAGCTTGAACGGTGGCGGGGACGAGCAGTACTTC	CASSLNGGGDEQYF
-	TRBV27	TRBD1	TRBJ1-5	TGTGCCAGCAGTCCCTCGACAGGGGGACAGCCCCAGCATTTT	CASSPSTGGQPQHF
-	TRBV5-1	TRBD2	TRBJ2-3	TGCGCCAGCAGCTTAGGCCTAGCGGGTGATACGCAGTATTTT	CASSLGLAGDTQYF
-	TRBV29-1	-	TRBJ1-2	TGCAGCGTTGAAGATCGTCCCGGGGCAATTCACTATGGCTACACCTTC	CSVEDRPGAIHYGYTF
-	TRBV5-1	TRBD1	TRBJ2-7	TGCGCCAGCAGCTTGGGACAGGGAATCTACGAGCAGTACTTC	CASSLGQGIYEQYF
-	TRBV10-2	TRBD2	TRBJ2-3	TGCGCCAGCAGGCTAACTAGCGGGAGGTTCACAGATACGCAGTATTTT	CASRLTSGRFTDTQYF
few	TRBV7-3	TRBD2	TRBJ2-2	TGTGCCAGCAGCTTAGGTGCACTAGCGGGAGTGAACACCGGGGAGCTGTTTTTT	CASSLGALAGVNTGELFF